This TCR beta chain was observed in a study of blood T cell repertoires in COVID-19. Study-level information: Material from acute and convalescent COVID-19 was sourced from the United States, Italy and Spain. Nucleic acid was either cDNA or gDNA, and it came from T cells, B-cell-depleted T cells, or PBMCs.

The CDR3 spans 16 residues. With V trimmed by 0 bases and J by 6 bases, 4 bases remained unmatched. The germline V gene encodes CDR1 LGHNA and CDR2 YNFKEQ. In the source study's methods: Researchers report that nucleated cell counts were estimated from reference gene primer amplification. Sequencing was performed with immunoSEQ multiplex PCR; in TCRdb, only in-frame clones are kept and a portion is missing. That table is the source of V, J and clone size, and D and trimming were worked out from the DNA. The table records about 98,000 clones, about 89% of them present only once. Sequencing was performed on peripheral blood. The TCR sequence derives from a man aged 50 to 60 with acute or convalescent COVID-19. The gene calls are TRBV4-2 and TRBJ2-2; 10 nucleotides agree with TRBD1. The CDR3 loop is CASSQDIGQGAGELFF. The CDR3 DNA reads TGTGCCAGCAGCCAAGATATAGGACAGGGGGCCGGGGAGCTGTTTTTT.